The clone carrying this T cell receptor beta chain showed up just once. Its antigen is unidentified. The method was immunoSEQ multiplex PCR; TCRdb's version includes in-frame clones alone and lacks a portion of them. This table holds about 50,000 clones, around 84% found once. Trimming stripped 0 bases from V and 8 bases from J, with 14 bases between. This CDR3 has 14 residues. Germline loops: CDR1 SGHRS, CDR2 YFSETQ. This record comes from a study of T cell clonotyping in hematopoietic cell transplantation. Points from the study as a whole: Recipient TCR diversity dropped after transplant; expanded clonotypes rose from day 30 to 180. Broader posttransplant TCR repertoire diversity was predicted by graft donor and pretransplant recipient Inverse Simpson Index values.

Regarding time point: recipient sample about 28 days before transplant, after cytoreduction. The sequences come from peripheral blood mononuclear cells, collected before stem cell transplant. This sequence originates from a man in his 60s with biphenotypic leukemia. Some clones in this sample may be carry-over from other donors' samples. The rearrangement links TRBV5-1 to TRBJ2-5; possibly TRBD1 or TRBD2 for D (5 bases each). DNA of the CDR3: TGCGCCAGCAGCTTGGCCTTGGGGGTTGGAACCCAGTACTTC. Translating gives CASSLALGVGTQYF. The full variable domain, with the rest looked up from reference TRBV5-1 and TRBJ2-5, is KAGVTQTPRYLIKTRGQQVTLSCSPISGHRSVSWYQQTPGQGLQFLFEYFSETQRNKGNFPGRFSGRQFSNSRSEMNVSTLELGDSALYLCASSLALGVGTQYFGPGTRLLVL.